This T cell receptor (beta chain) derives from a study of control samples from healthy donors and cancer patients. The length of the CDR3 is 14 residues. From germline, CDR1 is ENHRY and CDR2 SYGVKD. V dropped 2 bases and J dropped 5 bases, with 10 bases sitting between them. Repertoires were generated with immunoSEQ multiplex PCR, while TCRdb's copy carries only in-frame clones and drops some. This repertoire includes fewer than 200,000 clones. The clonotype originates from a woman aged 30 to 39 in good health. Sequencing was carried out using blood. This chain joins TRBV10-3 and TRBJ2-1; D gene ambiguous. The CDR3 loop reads CAISERLGNNEQFF. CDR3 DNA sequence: TGTGCCATCAGTGAGAGGCTAGGGAACAATGAGCAGTTCTTC.